These 5 T cell receptor beta chains share one sample of origin, sequenced in a study of beta chain features in type 1 diabetes. What was sequenced were expressed TCRB transcripts, since all of the isolated RNA had been reverse transcribed. Profiling relied on immunoSEQ multiplex PCR, and the TCRdb table lists in-frame clones only, not all of them. The sample gives around 280,000 clones, about 15% of which show up once; approximately 0.015% is in the top ten. Study-wide findings and caveats: In every one of the four CD4+ subsets, TCRB CDR3s were moderately but significantly shorter in Type 1 diabetes patients.

No antigen has been identified for these receptors. What was sequenced was naive CD4+ T cells from blood. These receptors all come from a man between 18 and 35 years old with type 1 diabetes.

In its sample, this clone was seen a few times. The chain has TRBV18 and TRBJ2-7; D gene ambiguous. Trimming took 3 bases from V and 3 from J, leaving 9 bases between them. CDR1 is KGHSH and CDR2 is LQKENI in the germline V gene. There are 13 residues in the CDR3. In DNA, the CDR3 is TGTGCCAGCTCACCTCAAGACAACTACGAGCAGTACTTC. Translated: CASSPQDNYEQYF.

The chain joins TRBV5-6 to TRBJ2-7, with TRBD2 matching over 12 bases. Trimming took 0 bases from V and 5 from J; bases not matched to a gene: 9. Germline V gene data show CDR1 as SGHDT and CDR2 as YYEEEE. The CDR3 covers 17 residues. In DNA, the CDR3 is TGTGCCAGCAGCTTGGATGGACTAGCGGGATTCCTTGACGAGCAGTACTTC. Amino acid sequence: CASSLDGLAGFLDEQYF.

The chain links TRBV4-2 to TRBJ2-1; unclear D gene. The CDR3 length is 13 residues. Trimming took 4 bases from V and 10 from J, leaving 14 bases between them. The V gene's germline CDR1 is LGHNA and CDR2 YNFKEQ. The CDR3 spells CASSPPGNSEQFF. CDR3 sequence (DNA): TGTGCCAGCAGCCCCCCTGGTAACAGCGAGCAGTTCTTC.

V usage is TRBV7-2 and J usage is TRBJ2-5; D not certain. Trimming took 5 bases from V and 7 from J, leaving 11 bases between them. The CDR3 sequence is 12 residues long. Germline V gene lookup returns CDR1 SGHTA and CDR2 FQGNSA. The CDR3 DNA follows: TGTGCCAGCAGCCCAAGTCGAGCGACCCAGTACTTC. Amino acids: CASSPSRATQYF.

This clone was seen a few times. V usage is TRBV20-1 and J usage is TRBJ2-7; unclear D gene. Germline CDR1 DFQATT, CDR2 SNEGSKA (reference sequence). The CDR3 covers 11 residues. V was shortened by 3 bases and J by 2 bases, with 5 bases between the two germline ends. The CDR3: CSASSAYEQYF. The CDR3 coding sequence is TGCAGTGCTAGTTCAGCCTACGAGCAGTACTTC.